The sequence of this T cell receptor (beta chain) was determined in a study of beta chain features in type 1 diabetes. Sequenced material consisted of expressed TCRB transcripts (all of the isolated RNA was reverse transcribed). Naive, central memory and regulatory T cell samples came to a mean of approximately 4 million reads. Only in-frame clones appear in the TCRdb table, and some are missing; sequencing was by immunoSEQ multiplex PCR. The data show 110,000 to 150,000 clones, 6.9% seen once. As concerns this clone: Its antigen is as yet unknown.

General observations from the study: HLA effects on TCRB rearrangement stayed unresolved here.

CD4+ naive, central memory, regulatory and stem cell-like memory cells were sorted via CD45RO/CCR7/CD25/CD127/CD95/CD27. The origin of this receptor is a woman younger than 45 in good health. The source material was central memory CD4+ T cells from blood.

The CDR3 coding sequence is TGTGCCAGCAGCTTGGGGGACAGGGGCCGGGAGACCCAGTACTTC. Its protein is CASSLGDRGRETQYF. V is TRBV5-6 and J is TRBJ2-5; 10 nucleotides line up with TRBD1. Germline V lookup: CDR1 SGHDT, CDR2 YYEEEE. The CDR3 contains 15 residues. J was trimmed by 5 bases and V by 0 bases; bases with no gene match: 4.